What follows are 3 T cell receptor beta chains derived from one specimen sequenced in a study of cytomegalovirus exposure and HLA in healthy donors. Use of 60 Vbeta and 13 Jbeta primers characterized the PCR. The table came from immunoSEQ multiplex PCR; TCRdb's copy has only in-frame clones and leaves some out. Of about 130,000 clones in the sample, 70% to 80% were seen once. Sequencing used PBMCs. The receptors here all came from a woman between 55 and 75 years old in good health and CMV-seronegative.

This chain uses TRBV27 with TRBJ2-5; tentatively, D is TRBD1 (5 bases). The germline V and J ends were trimmed by 3 bases and 4 bases, with 15 bases remaining between them. Looked up from germline, CDR1 is MNHEY and CDR2 is SMNVEV (reference sequence). This CDR3 spans 15 amino acids. As DNA, the CDR3 is TGTGCCAGCAGTTTTCACCCCCAGGGTTCAGAGACCCAGTACTTC. Amino acids: CASSFHPQGSETQYF.

On this clone: In the same sample, other DNA sequences code for this CDR3. The chain uses TRBV4-2 and TRBJ2-7, with 9 bases lining up with TRBD2. CDR1 LGHNA and CDR2 YNFKEQ come from the germline V gene. V shed 4 bases, J shed 7 bases, and the junction held 14 bases outside the gene matches. The CDR3 spans 16 residues. CDR3 nucleotide sequence: TGTGCCAGCAGCCCCTCGGCGCGGGAGGGCCTCGGGGAGCAGTACTTC. Amino acids: CASSPSAREGLGEQYF.

J is TRBJ2-7 and V is TRBV5-4; the D gene is possibly TRBD1 (6 bases). The V end lost 2 bases, the J end lost 6 bases, and 15 bases lay between the germline ends. This CDR3 contains 14 residues. Germline CDR1 is SGHNT and CDR2 is YYREEE (reference sequence). The CDR3 sequence is CASSFYLGAGEQYF. CDR3 in DNA: TGTGCCAGCAGCTTTTACTTGGGGGCCGGCGAGCAGTACTTC.